The rows below give T cell receptor beta chains drawn from one sample of a study of patients and donors after allogeneic stem cell transplantation. One entry per CDR3 protein, called by TCRdb with MiXCR from the RT-PCR reads. The sample lists about 150,000 distinct CDR3 sequences, about a third occurring once. Sequencing was carried out using blood, either unsorted or a sorted T cell fraction (not recorded which). These receptor sequences come from a human donor who was either an allogeneic HSCT recipient or a stem cell or donor lymphocyte infusion donor (not recorded which). It is not recorded whose cells these are; they may come from a transplant donor. The CDR3 runs from the conserved cysteine through the conserved F or W. The D gene is left open where the match is weak. Not all rows give a size; the values are once, few, many and, for expanded clones, a class.

clone size	CDR3 length	J gene	V gene	D gene	CDR3 DNA	CDR3 protein
.	15	TRBJ1-1	TRBV6-6	.	TGTGCCAGCAGTTACAGTGGCGGTATGAACACTGAAGCTTTCTTT	CASSYSGGMNTEAFF
few	19	TRBJ1-1	TRBV6-2/TRBV6-3	TRBD1	TGTGCCAGCAGTTACATCGGGGACAGGACGGCGTATGAGTACACTGAAGCTTTCTTT	CASSYIGDRTAYEYTEAFF
few	17	TRBJ1-5	TRBV5-6	TRBD1	TGTGCCAGCAGCTCTTTTGGGGGGACAGGTGGCAATCAGCCCCAGCATTTT	CASSSFGGTGGNQPQHF
.	15	TRBJ1-1	TRBV7-3	TRBD1	TGTGCCAGCAGCTTACAGGGGGCACCGAACACTGAAGCTTTCTTT	CASSLQGAPNTEAFF
.	12	TRBJ2-5	TRBV4-2	.	TGTGCCAGCAGCGGACTGGAAGAGACCCAGTACTTC	CASSGLEETQYF
.	13	TRBJ1-2	TRBV6-5	TRBD1	TGTGCCAGCGGCCAGGGGGCTGACTATGGCTACACCTTC	CASGQGADYGYTF
few	12	TRBJ1-1	TRBV25-1	.	TGTGCCAGCATATCCGGGAACACTGAAGCTTTCTTT	CASISGNTEAFF
.	15	TRBJ1-5	TRBV6-6	.	TGTGCCAGCAGACCCTCTGGCAGTGACAATCAGCCCCAGCATTTT	CASRPSGSDNQPQHF
.	14	TRBJ2-3	TRBV20-1	.	TGCAGTGCGCCCCAGGAATTAATCGCAGATACGCAGTATTTT	CSAPQELIADTQYF
once	13	TRBJ2-3	TRBV6-2/TRBV6-3	.	TGTGCCAGTTCAACGAGGACAATCCGTACGCAGTATTTT	CASSTRTIRTQYF
.	15	TRBJ1-2	TRBV6-5	TRBD1	TGTGCCAGCAGTCCTTACGGGACAGGGACGTATGGCTACACCTTC	CASSPYGTGTYGYTF
.	18	TRBJ1-2	TRBV5-6	.	TGTGCCGGCAGACTCCACTCCAGCACAGGGTTGGCCCTGTATGGCTACACCTTC	CAGRLHSSTGLALYGYTF
.	15	TRBJ1-5	TRBV6-2/TRBV6-3	.	TGTGCCAGCAGTTACTCGTGGGAGGGGAATCAGCCCCAGCATTTC	CASSYSWEGNQPQHF
many	15	TRBJ1-2	TRBV29-1	.	TGCAGCGTTGGGCCCTCTTGGGGAGGGGGCTATGGCTACACCTTC	CSVGPSWGGGYGYTF
.	14	TRBJ2-4	TRBV12-3/TRBV12-4	TRBD1	TGTGCCAGCAGTTTCAGGGACAGGGTGGGCATTCAGTACTTC	CASSFRDRVGIQYF
few	17	TRBJ2-3	TRBV4-2	.	TGTGCCAGCAGCCAAGATTATGCGCTCGTGGGGCCCGATACGCAGTATTTT	CASSQDYALVGPDTQYF
.	16	TRBJ2-4	TRBV7-2	.	TGTGCCAGCAGCTTAGCGAATCCCGTAGCCAAAAACATTCAGTACTTC	CASSLANPVAKNIQYF
few	14	TRBJ1-1	TRBV7-9	.	TGTGCCAGCAGCATCGAGACAGGCGGGACTGAAGCTTTCTTT	CASSIETGGTEAFF
.	16	TRBJ1-6	TRBV6-2/TRBV6-3	.	TGTGCCAGCAGTTACTTCACGGCTATCTATAATTCACCCCTCCACTTT	CASSYFTAIYNSPLHF
few	14	TRBJ1-2	TRBV14	.	TGTGCCAGCAGCCTCCACACGGGAAACTATGGCTACACCTTC	CASSLHTGNYGYTF
once	12	TRBJ2-2	TRBV9	.	TGTGCCAGCAGCGTAGTTGAAGGGGAGCTGTTTTTT	CASSVVEGELFF
.	15	TRBJ1-3	TRBV28	TRBD1	TGTGCCAGCAGTTTAGGACAGGGGACTGGAAACACCATATATTTT	CASSLGQGTGNTIYF
.	14	TRBJ2-5	TRBV5-6	.	TGTGCCAGCAGCTTGGAGGACGGCCAAGAGACCCAGTACTTC	CASSLEDGQETQYF
.	14	TRBJ1-4	TRBV5-1	.	TGCGCCAGCAGCTTAGTTTGGTACTCAGAAAAACTGTTTTTT	CASSLVWYSEKLFF
.	13	TRBJ1-5	TRBV6-5	.	TGTGCCAGCAGTTACTCCCTCAATCAGCCCCAGCATTTT	CASSYSLNQPQHF
.	17	TRBJ1-1	TRBV12-3/TRBV12-4	.	TGTGCCAGCAGTTCGGACTTTCTCGGGGTTATGAACACTGAAGCTTTCTTT	CASSSDFLGVMNTEAFF
.	12	TRBJ2-2	TRBV15	.	TGTGCCACCAGCGGAAACACCGGGGAGCTGTTTTTT	CATSGNTGELFF
.	15	TRBJ1-5	TRBV27	.	TGTGCCAGCAGTTTACAGGGAAGTAGCAATCAGCCCCAGCATTTT	CASSLQGSSNQPQHF
.	13	TRBJ1-2	TRBV12-3/TRBV12-4	.	TGTGCCAGCTATGTCGCGGTGCCTTATGGCTACACCTTC	CASYVAVPYGYTF
.	16	TRBJ1-5	TRBV4-1	.	TGCGCCAGCAGCCAAGAAGTTCTCCCCAGAAATCAGCCCCAGCATTTT	CASSQEVLPRNQPQHF
few	15	TRBJ1-4	TRBV20-1	.	TGCAGTGCTATAAACTACAGGGCTAAGGGTGAAAAACTGTTTTTT	CSAINYRAKGEKLFF
.	13	TRBJ1-1	TRBV12-3/TRBV12-4	TRBD1	TGTGCCAGCAGTTTTAAAGGGGGCGCAGGAGCTTTCTTT	CASSFKGGAGAFF
few	10	TRBJ1-4	TRBV29-1	.	TGCAGCGTTCGGGACGGCGGTCTGTTTTTT	CSVRDGGLFF
few	13	TRBJ2-2	TRBV5-6	.	TGTGCCAGCAGCCCCCGGTACACCGGGGAGCTGTTTTTT	CASSPRYTGELFF
once	15	TRBJ2-3	TRBV28	.	TGTGCCAGCAAGGTTACGGGGCATAACACAGATACGCAGTATTTT	CASKVTGHNTDTQYF
.	15	TRBJ2-1	TRBV27	.	TGTGCCAGCAGTACGACACAGAGCTCCTACAATGAGCAGTTCTTC	CASSTTQSSYNEQFF
.	18	TRBJ2-2	TRBV11-3	.	TGTGCCAGCAGCTTAGAGTGGTGGCACGAAAGGGACACCGGGGAGCTGTTTTTT	CASSLEWWHERDTGELFF
few	12	TRBJ1-1	TRBV24-1	.	TGTGCCACCAGTGATATTAACACTGAAGCTTTCTTT	CATSDINTEAFF
.	14	TRBJ1-2	TRBV27	TRBD1	TGTGCCAGCAGCACCTACAGGGGTGGCTATGGCTACACCTTC	CASSTYRGGYGYTF
many	12	TRBJ1-1	TRBV13	.	TGTGCCAGCAGCAAACAGAGGGCTGAAGCTTTCTTT	CASSKQRAEAFF
few	15	TRBJ1-3	TRBV20-1	.	TGCAGTGCTAGAGCCGACAGCGTCTCTGGAAACACCATATATTTT	CSARADSVSGNTIYF
.	16	TRBJ1-2	TRBV6-4	.	TGTGCCAGCAGTGACGAGCTGGGGCCGACGGAGTGTGGCTACACCTTC	CASSDELGPTECGYTF
.	15	TRBJ1-1	TRBV5-1	.	TGCGCCAGCAGCACCCCGGGAGGGGCAAACACTGAAGCTTTCTTT	CASSTPGGANTEAFF
.	17	TRBJ1-6	TRBV21-1	.	TGTGCCAGCAGCCCCCGGCCGCACAGTTCCTATAATTCACCCCTCCACTTT	CASSPRPHSSYNSPLHF
.	19	TRBJ2-2	TRBV7-9	TRBD2	TGTGCCAGCAGCTTAGCGTGGGGACTAGCGGGGATACGGACCGGGGAGCTGTTTTTT	CASSLAWGLAGIRTGELFF
few	14	TRBJ1-4	TRBV4-2	TRBD1	TGTGCCAGCAGCCTAGGACAGGGGGAGGAAAAACTGTTTTTT	CASSLGQGEEKLFF
few	16	TRBJ1-1	TRBV7-6	.	TGTGCCAGCAGCTTACAAGGGGCTCGTATGAACACTGAAGCTTTCTTT	CASSLQGARMNTEAFF
few	13	TRBJ1-1	TRBV5-8	.	TGTGCCAGCAGCTTCACACAGAACACTGAAGCTTTCTTT	CASSFTQNTEAFF
.	14	TRBJ2-3	TRBV7-9	.	TGTGCCAGCAGCTTTGGGGGATCGTCAGATACGCAGTATTTT	CASSFGGSSDTQYF
.	17	TRBJ1-2	TRBV5-1	TRBD1	TGCGCCAGCAGCCCCCTACCCCGGGACAGAGCTAACTATGGCTACACCTTC	CASSPLPRDRANYGYTF
.	15	TRBJ2-1	TRBV6-2/TRBV6-3	.	TGTGCCAGCAGTTTGACGGGGACCTCCTACAATGAGCAGTTCTTC	CASSLTGTSYNEQFF